The 22 T cell receptor beta chains in this list originate from one sample, sequenced in a study of blood T cell repertoires in COVID-19. Sequenced by immunoSEQ multiplex PCR; TCRdb stores in-frame clones only, minus some. Among roughly 320,000 clones listed, just under 90% were seen once. The sample comprised peripheral blood. These receptors came from a woman in her thirties with COVID-19, enrolled during active disease.

V and J are TRBV7-9 and TRBJ2-5, with D possibly being TRBD2 (5 bases). Trimming cost V 5 bases and J 1 base, with 20 bases left between them. The length of the CDR3 is 17 residues. The V gene's germline CDR1 is SEHNR and CDR2 FQNEAQ (reference sequence). The CDR3 sequence is CASSLFGESVTQETQYF. CDR3 coding DNA: TGTGCCAGCAGCCTATTTGGGGAGAGCGTTACCCAAGAGACCCAGTACTTC.

The chain carries TRBV28 and TRBJ1-2, with a weak D call TRBD1 (6 bases). Germline CDR1 reads MDHEN; CDR2 reads SYDVKM. The CDR3 extends over 14 amino acids. V was cut by 7 bases and J by 6 bases, with 18 bases left in between. CDR3 residues: CASTASRGLHGYTF. The CDR3 bases are TGTGCCAGCACCGCTTCCAGGGGTTTACATGGCTACACCTTC.

J is TRBJ2-1 and V is TRBV5-1; D is possibly TRBD2 (5 bases). The germline V gene encodes CDR1 SGHRS and CDR2 YFSETQ. The CDR3 runs 14 residues. V lost 3 bases and J lost 3, with 10 bases in between. This chain's CDR3 is CASSSAGDYNEQFF. The CDR3 DNA follows: TGCGCCAGCAGCTCAGCCGGGGACTACAATGAGCAGTTCTTC.

The chain joins TRBV3-1 (or the pseudogene TRBV3-2) to TRBJ2-5; tentatively, D is TRBD1 (6 bases). Per the germline V gene, CDR1 is LGHDT and CDR2 is YNNKEL (reference sequence). There are 13 residues in the CDR3. Trimming took 2 bases from V and 2 from J, leaving 6 bases between them. The DNA of the CDR3 is TGTGCCAGCAGCCAAAGGGGGCAAGAGACCCAGTACTTC. It encodes CASSQRGQETQYF.

This chain joins TRBV27 and TRBJ2-1, with TRBD2 matching over 12 bases. The CDR3 sequence is 16 residues long. With 4 bases clipped from V and 7 bases from J, the junction kept 8 bases outside the gene matches. Germline CDR1 MNHEY, CDR2 SMNVEV (reference sequence). The CDR3 DNA is TGTGCCAGCAGTTCCCCTAGCGGGGGGGCCAAGAATGAGCAGTTCTTC. Translating it yields CASSSPSGGAKNEQFF.

The genes are TRBV2 and TRBJ2-5; TRBD1 is a possible D gene (5 bases). The germline V gene has CDR1 SNHLY and CDR2 FYNNEI. The CDR3 has 15 amino acids. Trimming left V 4 bases short and J 4 bases short, with 16 bases between. This chain's CDR3 is CASSAESGQGETQYF. The CDR3, as DNA: TGTGCCAGCAGTGCCGAGAGTGGCCAGGGAGAGACCCAGTACTTC.

This chain uses TRBV2 with TRBJ1-2; D call uncertain. Per the germline V gene, CDR1 is SNHLY and CDR2 is FYNNEI. V shed 6 bases and J shed 5 bases, with 4 bases lying between them. The CDR3 length is 10 residues. DNA of the CDR3: TGTGCCAGCAGGTCGTATGGCTACACCTTC. Its protein is CASRSYGYTF.

The chain uses TRBV2 and TRBJ1-1, with D perhaps matching TRBD1 (6 bases). CDR1 is SNHLY, CDR2 FYNNEI, per germline. The germline V and J ends were trimmed by 6 bases and 5 bases, with 10 bases remaining between them. The CDR3 has 12 residues. The CDR3 DNA reads as TGTGCCAGCAGCCCGAGGGGGACTGAAGCTTTCTTT. Its translation: CASSPRGTEAFF.

In nucleotides, the CDR3 is TGTGCCAGCAGCTTAGTAGGGACAGGGATAGACGAGCAGTACTTC. It codes for CASSLVGTGIDEQYF. V usage is TRBV11-2 and J usage is TRBJ2-7, with 9 nucleotides matching TRBD1. CDR1 and CDR2 (germline): SGHAT, FQNNGV. CDR3 length equals 15 residues. After removal of 1 base from V and 5 bases from J, the junction contained 6 bases not matched to a gene.

The V gene is TRBV27, the J gene TRBJ1-3; TRBD1 aligns across 10 bases. The germline V gene has CDR1 MNHEY and CDR2 SMNVEV (reference sequence). The CDR3 contains 16 residues. With 3 bases clipped from V and 0 bases from J, the junction kept 2 bases outside the gene matches. The CDR3 region is CASSLGQGISGNTIYF. The DNA of the CDR3 is TGTGCCAGCAGTTTGGGACAGGGGATCTCTGGAAACACCATATATTTT.

The chain combines TRBV6-5 with TRBJ2-1, with 10 bases fitting TRBD2. J lost 5 bases, V lost 6 bases, and 4 bases had no gene match. CDR1 MNHEY and CDR2 SVGAGI come from the germline V gene. The CDR3 consists of 14 residues. In DNA form, the CDR3 reads TGTGCCAGCAGCCTAGCGGGGGAGGACAATGAGCAGTTCTTC. This gives the protein CASSLAGEDNEQFF.

The chain is built from TRBV7-2 and TRBJ1-1; no clear D. Trimming took off 3 bases at V and 3 bases at J, with 8 bases between the two ends. CDR3 length: 13 residues. In germline, CDR1 is SGHTA, CDR2 FQGNSA. Written as DNA, the CDR3 is TGTGCCAGCAGCTTGGGCTCCCACACTGAAGCTTTCTTT. It yields the protein CASSLGSHTEAFF.

V gene TRBV7-6 combines with J gene TRBJ2-2; D unclear. The CDR3 sequence is 14 residues long. V gave up 3 bases and J gave up 4 bases, with 9 bases separating them. Germline CDR1 SGHVS, CDR2 FNYEAQ. CDR3 in DNA: TGTGCCAGCAGCTTCATCCCGAGCACCGGGGAGCTGTTTTTT. It encodes CASSFIPSTGELFF. Full variable domain (outside the CDR3, taken from reference TRBV7-6 and TRBJ2-2): GAGVSQSPRYKVTKRGQDVALRCDPISGHVSLYWYRQALGQGPEFLTYFNYEAQQDKSGLPNDRFSAERPEGSISTLTIQRTEQRDSAMYRCASSFIPSTGELFFGEGSRLTVL.

This clone appeared a single time. J is TRBJ1-5 and V is TRBV19; D is unclear. V gave up 2 bases and J gave up 9 bases, with 11 bases separating them. Germline V gene lookup returns CDR1 LNHDA and CDR2 SQIVND (reference sequence). CDR3 length equals 13 residues. The CDR3 spells CASSIPSFRPQHF. Written as DNA, the CDR3 is TGTGCCAGTAGTATACCCTCTTTTCGGCCCCAGCATTTT.

The rearrangement joins TRBV7-2 to TRBJ1-4; TRBD1 matches 9 bases. With 5 bases clipped from V and 2 bases from J, the junction kept 9 bases outside the gene matches. The CDR3 length is 17 residues. The germline V gene encodes CDR1 SGHTA and CDR2 FQGNSA. In DNA, the CDR3 is TGTGCCAGCAGCCCACACCCGACAGGGGGTACTAATGAAAAACTGTTTTTT. As protein: CASSPHPTGGTNEKLFF.

Worth noting for this clone: In the same sample, other DNA sequences code for this CDR3. The chain employs TRBV6-5 and TRBJ1-1; unclear D gene. The CDR3 sequence is 14 residues long. Germline CDR1 is MNHEY and CDR2 is SVGAGI. Trimming left V 0 bases short and J 2 bases short, with 7 bases between. The chain's CDR3 is CASSYSTGNTEAFF. CDR3 nucleotide sequence: TGTGCCAGCAGTTACTCGACTGGTAACACTGAAGCTTTCTTT.

The chain is built from TRBV5-1 and TRBJ1-4; 8 nucleotides match TRBD1. Germline-derived CDR1 and CDR2 are SGHRS and YFSETQ. CDR3 length equals 13 residues. V lost 5 bases and J lost 6; bases outside the gene matches: 3. CDR3 residues: CASRSTGDEKLFF. In DNA, the CDR3 is TGCGCCAGCAGGTCGACAGGGGATGAAAAACTGTTTTTT.

The genes are TRBV5-4 and TRBJ2-5, with TRBD1 matching over 7 bases. V lost 0 bases to trimming and J lost 1 base; unmatched junction nucleotides: 0. This CDR3 contains 14 residues. Germline CDR1 reads SGHNT; CDR2 reads YYREEE (reference sequence). The CDR3 protein is CASSLGDSQETQYF. CDR3 bases: TGTGCCAGCAGCTTGGGGGACAGCCAAGAGACCCAGTACTTC.

The chain combines TRBV28 with TRBJ1-2; 7 bases match TRBD1. Germline V gives CDR1 MDHEN, CDR2 SYDVKM. The CDR3 consists of 15 residues. The J segment lost 4 bases and the V segment lost 4 bases, leaving 9 bases of the junction unmatched. The CDR3 is CASSSTGTAGYGYTF. The CDR3 DNA is TGTGCCAGCAGTTCCACCGGGACAGCAGGCTATGGCTACACCTTC.

J is TRBJ1-5 and V is TRBV19; D perhaps matches TRBD1 (6 bases). Trimming pared 5 bases from V and 5 bases from J, leaving 19 bases between. Germline CDR1 and CDR2: LNHDA and SQIVND (reference sequence). The CDR3 has 16 amino acids. CDR3 region: CASSLRVEQGDQPQHF. Written as DNA, the CDR3 is TGTGCCAGTAGTCTCCGCGTTGAACAGGGTGATCAGCCCCAGCATTTT.

The chain uses TRBV7-2 and TRBJ1-6, with D tentatively TRBD1 (5 bases). The germline V and J ends were trimmed by 2 bases and 7 bases, with 12 bases remaining between them. Germline CDR1 reads SGHTA; CDR2 reads FQGNSA. The CDR3 totals 15 residues. The CDR3 protein is CASSLSGMVNSPLHF. The CDR3 DNA is TGTGCCAGCAGCTTATCAGGGATGGTGAATTCACCCCTCCACTTT.

This chain uses TRBV18 with TRBJ1-1; no reliable D call. Germline CDR1 and CDR2: KGHSH and LQKENI. This CDR3 has 15 amino acids. V gave up 3 bases and J gave up 4 bases, with 15 bases separating them. The DNA of the CDR3 is TGTGCCAGCTCACCCCTGAGGGAGGAGGGCACTGAAGCTTTCTTT. It translates to CASSPLREEGTEAFF.